Detailed here is one T cell receptor (beta chain). An end of the junction differs from the germline gene, which may be a read error. Library construction for TCR beta used iRepertoire HTBI primers and Arm-PCR of CDR3 regions. MiXCR, run by TCRdb on the multiplex PCR reads, gives a single entry per CDR3 protein. The top ten clones hold about 20% of a sample with fewer than 400,000 distinct CDR3 sequences, more than 20% of them seen once. As for time point: persistent/refractory GD, antithyroid drugs over 5 years with positive TRAb. There was RNA extracted from PBMCs, and the TCR library was made from it. Per germline, CDR1 SGHAT and CDR2 FQNNGV. The CDR3 extends over 12 amino acids. The data are from a study of regulatory T cells in long-lasting Graves disease.

The sequence derives from a female donor with Graves disease. This sequence joins TRBV11-2 and TRBJ2-7; unclear D gene. Sequences were derived from peripheral blood mononuclear cells (PBMCs), sampled when the disease was refractory, from a patient treated with antithyroid drugs. The CDR3: CASSLDFYERYF. For the CDR3, the DNA is TGTGCCAGCAGCTTAGATTTCTACGAGCGGTACTTC.